This T cell receptor (beta chain) stems from a study of T cells in Graves' hyperthyroidism and ophthalmopathy. Study at large: The authors collected peripheral blood at initial diagnosis, before any treatment.

TCR beta CDR3 sequences were amplified from RNA transcripts. With the HTBI primer set, the TCR CDR3 went through a first round of RT-PCR. MiXCR was run by TCRdb on the multiplex PCR reads, yielding one entry per CDR3 protein. The sample consists of nearly 600,000 distinct CDR3 sequences, over 12% of them appearing once. In this sample, this clonotype turned up a few times. In germline, CDR1 is SGDLS, CDR2 YYNGEE. This CDR3 contains 13 residues. Trimming pared 0 bases from V and 8 bases from J, leaving 9 bases between. The sequence was obtained from a woman aged 18-29 years with Graves' ophthalmopathy. Sequencing was done on a sample of blood. This chain links TRBV9 with TRBJ1-5; no clear D gene. CDR3 in DNA: TGTGCCAGCAGCGTAGCCCCTGGGGAGCCCCAGCATTTT. This translates into CASSVAPGEPQHF.